The TCR beta chain described here comes from a study of CD8+CD57+ T cells in acquired aplastic anemia. Study overall: Isolated CD4+ and CD8+ cells, once sorted, yielded DNA averaging roughly 3 ug.

Trimming removed 4 bases from V and 5 bases from J; junction bases left unmatched: 5. Germline values: CDR1 LNHDA, CDR2 SQIVND (reference sequence). The CDR3 spans 16 residues. As to this clonotype: The antigen remains undetermined.

Study-level points and caveats: Patients had twenty-nine CD8+ CDR3 sequences in common with controls (the shared set).

Template material for TCR beta VDJ and CDR3 profiling consisted of genomic DNA. TCRdb ran MiXCR on the reads and lists one entry per CDR3 protein. The sample shows approximately 180,000 distinct CDR3 sequences, less than 60% of them seen only once. Previously, flow cytometry had revealed CD8+CD57+ cell expansion in the patients chosen for sequencing. Each patient carried a diagnosis of severe acquired aplastic anemia. Prior therapy had not been administered to any patient at the time of blood sampling. The specimen sequenced was sorted CD4+, CD8+, or CD8+CD57+ T cells (not recorded which) from PBMCs. The gene calls are TRBV19 and TRBJ2-1; 13 bases line up with TRBD2. This clonotype originated in a human donor with aplastic anemia. The DNA of the CDR3 is TGTGCCAGTAGTAGGGGACTAGCGGGAACGAACAATGAGCAGTTCTTC. Amino acids: CASSRGLAGTNNEQFF.